This record concerns one T cell receptor (beta chain) sequence. The sample belongs to a study of blood T cell repertoires in COVID-19. Repertoires were generated with immunoSEQ multiplex PCR, while TCRdb's copy carries only in-frame clones and drops some. The repertoire includes about 160,000 clones, more than 85% of them detected once, and less than 2% sits in the top ten. CDR3 length equals 14 residues. The V end lost 3 bases, the J end lost 3 bases, and 11 bases lay between the germline ends. The V gene's germline CDR1 is SEHNR and CDR2 FQNEAQ (reference sequence). In Seattle, patients joined the study during active infection and were tracked longitudinally.

Sequencing was done on a sample of peripheral blood. The source of this sequence is a woman aged 60-75 years with COVID-19, enrolled during active disease. The rearrangement links TRBV7-9 to TRBJ1-2; D is possibly TRBD1 (5 bases). Here the CDR3 DNA reads TGTGCCAGCAGCTTTACAAGGGGCGACTATGGCTACACCTTC. The encoded protein is CASSFTRGDYGYTF.